What follows are 25 T cell receptor beta chains derived from one specimen sequenced in a study of T cell repertoires in cytomegalovirus infection. One entry per CDR3 protein results from TCRdb running MiXCR on the reads. This sample carries 680,000 or so distinct CDR3 sequences, approximately 40% of them seen once, and the ten largest clones take under 3%. The material sequenced was PBMCs. The receptors here all came from a human donor in good health (CMV status not recorded). Some clones in this sample may be carry-over from other donors' samples.

Remarks on this clonotype: Because the CDR3 is missing its conserved closing phenylalanine or tryptophan, this is likely a read error. The DNA is omitted, as the CDR3 cannot be located on it reliably, and the CDR3 follows TCRdb's listing. This chain connects TRBV7-9 to TRBJ1-2; TRBD1 was called by the table and not checked on the DNA. The CDR3 contains 13 residues when both ends are counted. The germline CDR1 and CDR2 sequences are SEHNR and FQNEAQ (reference sequence). CDR3 protein: CASSTSDRGEHTL.

The chain carries TRBV14 and TRBJ2-2, with 7 positions matching TRBD1. CDR3 length: 12 amino acids. The V and J ends lost 5 bases and 13 bases, in that order; junction bases with no gene match: 7. In germline, CDR1 is SGHDN, CDR2 FVKESK. The DNA for the CDR3 is TGTGCCAGCAGCGTAACAGGGGTTCTGCTGTTTTTT. Residues: CASSVTGVLLFF.

This clonotype has more than one count but fewer than ten. The chain has TRBV4-1 and TRBJ1-5; 9 bases line up with TRBD1. Germline CDR1 and CDR2: MGHRA and YSYEKL. The CDR3 totals 16 residues. J gave up 0 bases and V 3 bases, and 3 bases lay outside the gene matches. The CDR3 loop is CASSQEQGASNQPQHF. The CDR3 bases are TGCGCCAGCAGCCAGGAACAGGGGGCTAGCAATCAGCCCCAGCATTTT.

The J gene is TRBJ2-5, the V gene TRBV6-6; D not resolved. Trimming cost V 7 bases and J 5 bases, with 11 bases left between them. The CDR3 has 12 amino acids. Germline assignment: CDR1 MNHNY and CDR2 SVGAGI (reference sequence). The CDR3 loop is CASNPNWETQYF. For the CDR3, the DNA is TGTGCCAGCAACCCTAACTGGGAGACCCAGTACTTC.

The chain employs TRBV5-5 and TRBJ2-1, with 11 bases identical to TRBD2. Germline CDR1 is SGHKS and CDR2 is YYEKEE (reference sequence). This CDR3 has 16 residues. J lost 3 bases, V lost 3 bases, and 5 bases had no gene match. CDR3 DNA sequence: TGTGCCAGCAGCTCGTCCGGGACTAGCGGCTACAATGAGCAGTTCTTC. The encoded protein is CASSSSGTSGYNEQFF.

This clonotype was seen only a few times. V and J are TRBV7-9 and TRBJ1-1, with no clear D. The CDR3 extends over 13 amino acids. The germline V gene has CDR1 SEHNR and CDR2 FQNEAQ (reference sequence). Between the trimmed V and J ends, which lost 6 bases and 4 bases, there was a span of 12 bases. CDR3 loop: CASRTHSGTEAFF. The CDR3 bases are TGTGCCAGCAGAACCCACTCCGGCACTGAAGCTTTCTTT.

This chain connects TRBV19 to TRBJ1-1; 7 bases are a match to TRBD1. CDR3 length: 13 amino acids. V lost 6 bases to trimming and J lost 4 bases; unmatched junction nucleotides: 5. CDR1 LNHDA and CDR2 SQIVND come from the germline V gene (reference sequence). The CDR3 is CASRLTGVTEAFF. CDR3 nucleotides: TGTGCCAGTAGACTTACAGGGGTCACTGAAGCTTTCTTT. Together with reference TRBV19 and TRBJ1-1, the CDR3 gives the full variable domain: DGGITQSPKYLFRKEGQNVTLSCEQNLNHDAMYWYRQDPGQGLRLIYYSQIVNDFQKGDIAEGYSVSREKKESFPLTVTSAQKNPTAFYLCASRLTGVTEAFFGQGTRLTVV.

This clonotype came up once. The V and J genes are TRBV10-3 and TRBJ1-2, with a possible D match to TRBD1 (6 bases). The CDR3 loop spans 16 amino acids. From germline, CDR1 is ENHRY and CDR2 SYGVKD. Trimming removed 10 bases from V and 5 bases from J, with 26 bases in between. The CDR3 here is CANQGGGDWAGYGYTF. CDR3 coding DNA: TGTGCCAACCAAGGCGGGGGCGACTGGGCGGGGTATGGCTACACCTTC.

The J gene is TRBJ2-7, the V gene TRBV23-1; no definite D call. The tail of the sequence fits TRBJ2-1 better, so the J call may be wrong. TRBV23-1 is identified as an open reading frame with a role that is uncertain. This CDR3 spans 15 amino acids. CDR3 nucleotides: TGCGCCAGCAGTCAATCCTCGGGCCTCCGAGACGAGCAGTTCTTC. This codes for CASSQSSGLRDEQFF.

This chain links TRBV6-8 with TRBJ2-5; D is unresolved. The V end was cut by 9 bases, the J end by 5 bases, with 16 bases between. Looked up from germline, CDR1 is MNHGY and CDR2 is SAAAGT. This CDR3 is built from 13 residues. The CDR3 DNA reads TGTGCCAGTCGCTTTAGAACAGCCGAGACCCAGTACTTC. Translation: CASRFRTAETQYF.

This clonotype was counted between two and nine times. V is TRBV3-1 and J is TRBJ2-3; no definite D call. V was clipped by 2 bases and J by 4 bases, with 7 bases between them. CDR1 and CDR2 from the germline V gene are LGHDT and YNNKEL (reference sequence). The CDR3 spans 13 residues. The chain's CDR3 is CASSQNIPDTQYF. CDR3 in DNA: TGTGCCAGCAGCCAAAACATCCCAGATACGCAGTATTTT.

V usage is TRBV7-2 and J usage is TRBJ2-7; TRBD2 matches 9 bases. CDR1 is SGHTA and CDR2 is FQGNSA in the germline V gene. This CDR3 spans 18 amino acids. Trimming took 1 base from V and 5 from J; bases not matched to a gene: 15. The CDR3 DNA reads as TGTGCCAGCAGCTTAGTTCAATTTGTCAGCGGGAGGTTCAACGAGCAGTACTTC. Translated: CASSLVQFVSGRFNEQYF.

In the case of this clonotype: Since no conserved phenylalanine or tryptophan closes the CDR3, a read error is the likely cause. V is TRBV28 and J is TRBJ2-7, with D possibly TRBD1 on 5 matching bases. The germline V gene encodes CDR1 MDHEN and CDR2 SYDVKM. The CDR3 length is 13 residues. V was trimmed by 5 bases and J by 5 bases, leaving 13 bases between them. The CDR3 protein is CASSRQSPHEQYL. The CDR3 DNA reads as TGTGCCAGCAGTCGACAGAGCCCCCACGAGCAGTACCTC.

This clonotype has a handful of counts. The genes are TRBV28 and TRBJ1-1; D call uncertain. V was shortened by 7 bases and J by 4 bases, with 10 bases between the two germline ends. This CDR3 comprises 12 residues. Per germline, CDR1 MDHEN and CDR2 SYDVKM. The CDR3 DNA sequence: TGTGCCAGCACAGCCCTGGCCACTGAAGCTTTCTTT. This gives the protein CASTALATEAFF.

The chain recombines TRBV7-9 with TRBJ2-7, with a possible D match to TRBD2 (6 bases). Germline values: CDR1 SEHNR, CDR2 FQNEAQ (reference sequence). With 5 bases removed from V and 0 bases from J, the gap between germline ends came to 14 bases. This CDR3 is built from 15 residues. The CDR3: CASSGGTESSYEQYF. The CDR3 DNA is TGTGCCAGCAGCGGGGGGACGGAAAGCTCCTACGAGCAGTACTTC. The full variable domain, rest sourced from reference TRBV7-9 and TRBJ2-7, is DTGVSQNPRHKITKRGQNVTFRCDPISEHNRLYWYRQTLGQGPEFLTYFQNEAQLEKSRLLSDRFSAERPKGSFSTLEIQRTEQGDSAMYLCASSGGTESSYEQYFGPGTRLTVT.

In nucleotides, the CDR3 is TGTGCCAGCAGTTTTAATAGCGGGAGGACGGGCAATGAGCAGTTCTTC. The encoded protein is CASSFNSGRTGNEQFF. The V and J genes are TRBV2 and TRBJ2-1; 10 positions agree with TRBD2. The CDR3 sequence is 16 residues long. Unmatched junction bases numbered 10, after V lost 5 bases and J lost 6 bases. The V gene's germline CDR1 is SNHLY and CDR2 FYNNEI. The full variable domain, completed using reference TRBV2 and TRBJ2-1, is EPEVTQTPSHQVTQMGQEVILRCVPISNHLYFYWYRQILGQKVEFLVSFYNNEISEKSEIFDDQFSVERPDGSNFTLKIRSTKLEDSAMYFCASSFNSGRTGNEQFFGPGTRLTVL.

The genes are TRBV5-4 and TRBJ1-4, with a possible D match to TRBD1 (5 bases). The germline V gene encodes CDR1 SGHNT and CDR2 YYREEE (reference sequence). This CDR3 is built from 16 residues. V dropped 1 base and J dropped 4 bases, with 14 bases sitting between them. The CDR3 reads CASSLRGSDRNEKLFF. The CDR3 DNA sequence: TGTGCCAGCAGCTTGAGGGGAAGCGACCGTAATGAAAAACTGTTTTTT.

The chain links TRBV11-3 to TRBJ2-3, with 7 bases lining up with TRBD2. Trimming removed 1 base from V and 4 bases from J; junction bases left unmatched: 2. This CDR3 region has 14 residues. CDR1 is SGHNT and CDR2 is YENEEA in the germline V gene. The CDR3 reads CASSLGEGPDTQYF. The CDR3 DNA follows: TGTGCCAGCAGCTTAGGGGAGGGCCCAGATACGCAGTATTTT.

The J gene is TRBJ2-5, the V gene TRBV10-3; D remains unclear. The V end was cut by 2 bases, the J end by 0 bases, with 4 bases between. This CDR3 contains 13 residues. Germline assignment: CDR1 ENHRY and CDR2 SYGVKD. The CDR3 sequence: CAISEKYQETQYF. The CDR3 region has the DNA TGTGCCATCAGTGAGAAGTACCAAGAGACCCAGTACTTC.

Points on this clonotype: One junction end disagrees with the germline gene, perhaps due to a read error. The chain has TRBV20-1 and TRBJ2-5; D possibly corresponds to TRBD1 (6 bases). CDR1 is DFQATT, CDR2 SNEGSKA, per germline (reference sequence). CDR3 length: 13 amino acids. In DNA, the CDR3 is TGCGGTGCTAGCCGGACAGCCAAAGAGACCCAGTACTTC. It codes for CGASRTAKETQYF.

The chain joins TRBV7-9 to TRBJ2-7; the match to TRBD1 covers 7 bases. This CDR3 spans 15 amino acids. Trimming took 5 bases from V and 6 from J; bases not matched to a gene: 13. Germline loops: CDR1 SEHNR, CDR2 FQNEAQ (reference sequence). The CDR3 DNA follows: TGTGCCAGCAGCCCATACGTGACAGGGTTAACCGAGCAGTACTTC. It yields the protein CASSPYVTGLTEQYF.

In this sample, this clonotype turned up a few times. V is TRBV7-9 and J is TRBJ1-1; D unclear. This CDR3 contains 16 residues. Germline assignment: CDR1 SEHNR and CDR2 FQNEAQ (reference sequence). V dropped 2 bases and J dropped 0 bases, with 13 bases sitting between them. For the CDR3, the DNA is TGTGCCAGCAGCTTAATATTCGACCGTTTGAACACTGAAGCTTTCTTT. Translated, it gives CASSLIFDRLNTEAFF.

In this sample, this clonotype turned up a few times. The V and J genes are TRBV2 and TRBJ1-1, with a weak D call TRBD1 (6 bases). This CDR3 is 14 amino acids long. Germline assignment: CDR1 SNHLY and CDR2 FYNNEI. Trimming stripped 2 bases from V and 2 bases from J, with 9 bases between. Here the CDR3 DNA reads TGTGCCAGCAGTGAACCGGGGGCCAACACTGAAGCTTTCTTT. Translating gives CASSEPGANTEAFF.

This chain uses TRBV6-5 with TRBJ1-2; a possible D gene is TRBD1 (5 bases). Germline CDR1 and CDR2: MNHEY and SVGAGI. Trimming took off 3 bases at V and 6 bases at J, with 11 bases between the two ends. The CDR3 is 13 residues long. The CDR3 DNA is TGTGCCAGCAGTTATGCAAAAGGGGATGGCTACACCTTC. It yields the protein CASSYAKGDGYTF.

V is TRBV7-3 and J is TRBJ2-1, with TRBD1 matching 7 bases. Germline V gives CDR1 SGHTA, CDR2 FQGTGA. V was clipped by 1 base and J by 7 bases; unmatched bases: 4. This CDR3 has 14 residues. CDR3 DNA: TGTGCCAGCAGCTTAAGGGCAGGGGGTAATGAGCAGTTCTTC. It translates to CASSLRAGGNEQFF.